The 14 T cell receptor beta chains below come from one sample, sequenced in a study of T cell responses to AZD1222 COVID-19 vaccine. Profiling relied on immunoSEQ multiplex PCR, and the TCRdb table lists in-frame clones only, not all of them. The sample lists 140,000 to 150,000 clones, approximately 90% occurring once. Material: peripheral blood, obtained on day 0 of MenACWY control vaccination. These receptors were obtained from an adult in good health.

This sequence joins TRBV10-2 and TRBJ2-7; possible D gene TRBD2, 5 bases. Germline assignment: CDR1 WSHSY and CDR2 SAAADI. The CDR3 runs 14 residues. V was cut by 6 bases and J by 3 bases, with 15 bases left in between. CDR3 sequence reads: CASSPAADYYEQYF. DNA of the CDR3: TGCGCCAGCAGCCCGGCGGCTGACTACTACGAGCAGTACTTC.

The V and J genes are TRBV5-1 and TRBJ2-3, with TRBD2 as a possible D gene (5 bases). Germline V gives CDR1 SGHRS, CDR2 YFSETQ. The CDR3 has 17 residues. With 3 bases removed from V and 0 bases from J, the gap between germline ends came to 17 bases. CDR3 nucleotide sequence: TGCGCCAGCAGCTCTAGCAGTCCCCTAAGGAGCACAGATACGCAGTATTTT. Translation: CASSSSSPLRSTDTQYF.

CDR3 DNA: TGTGCCAGTAGTATGGGGTCCTATAGCAATCAGCCCCAGCATTTT. Protein: CASSMGSYSNQPQHF. The chain couples TRBV19 to TRBJ1-5; D is undetermined. The germline V gene encodes CDR1 LNHDA and CDR2 SQIVND (reference sequence). The CDR3 loop spans 15 amino acids. V was trimmed by 3 bases and J by 0 bases, leaving 9 bases between them. Variable domain in full (rest from reference TRBV19 and TRBJ1-5): DGGITQSPKYLFRKEGQNVTLSCEQNLNHDAMYWYRQDPGQGLRLIYYSQIVNDFQKGDIAEGYSVSREKKESFPLTVTSAQKNPTAFYLCASSMGSYSNQPQHFGDGTRLSIL.

The rearrangement links TRBV28 to TRBJ1-1; 7 bases align to TRBD1. Germline CDR1 and CDR2: MDHEN and SYDVKM. V gave up 2 bases and J gave up 6 bases; unmatched junction bases: 0. The CDR3 loop spans 12 amino acids. CDR3 bases: TGTGCCAGCAGTTTACAGGGGGCTGAAGCTTTCTTT. This encodes CASSLQGAEAFF.

This chain connects TRBV6-1 to TRBJ2-7, with D hard to call. Trimming cost V 1 base and J 4 bases, with 11 bases left between them. The CDR3 is 14 residues long. Germline assignment: CDR1 MNHNS and CDR2 SASEGT. The CDR3 loop reads CASSEGSDLYEQYF. In DNA form, the CDR3 reads TGTGCCAGCAGTGAAGGAAGTGACTTATACGAGCAGTACTTC.

This clone was picked up a small number of times. In DNA form, the CDR3 reads TGTGCCAGCAGCCTGACTGGAACCGGGGAGCTGTTTTTT. Translating it yields CASSLTGTGELFF. The chain joins TRBV3-1 (or the pseudogene TRBV3-2) to TRBJ2-2; D not resolved. V was pared by 4 bases and J by 5 bases, with 8 bases between. This CDR3 has 13 residues. In germline, CDR1 is LGHDT, CDR2 YNNKEL (reference sequence).

CDR3: CASSLRGVYSSTDTQYF. The CDR3 DNA sequence: TGTGCCAGCAGCTTAAGGGGGGTGTATAGCTCCACAGATACGCAGTATTTT. The J gene is TRBJ2-3, the V gene TRBV7-2; D could derive from TRBD1 or TRBD2 (6 bases each). Germline CDR1 SGHTA, CDR2 FQGNSA. The V gene lost 2 bases and the J gene lost 2 bases, with 17 bases spanning the gap. This CDR3 spans 17 amino acids.

The V and J genes are TRBV2 and TRBJ2-2, with 7 bases lining up with TRBD1. With V trimmed by 5 bases and J by 8 bases, 11 bases remained unmatched. Looked up from germline, CDR1 is SNHLY and CDR2 is FYNNEI. The length of the CDR3 is 15 residues. CDR3 region: CASSQQTGKGGELFF. The CDR3 DNA reads as TGTGCCAGCAGTCAGCAGACAGGGAAAGGTGGGGAGCTGTTTTTT. The entire variable domain, with the rest obtained from reference TRBV2 and TRBJ2-2, is as follows: EPEVTQTPSHQVTQMGQEVILRCVPISNHLYFYWYRQILGQKVEFLVSFYNNEISEKSEIFDDQFSVERPDGSNFTLKIRSTKLEDSAMYFCASSQQTGKGGELFFGEGSRLTVL.

This chain joins TRBV4-1 and TRBJ1-4; D gene unclear. V was cut by 4 bases and J by 8 bases, with 11 bases left in between. The CDR3 has 13 amino acids. The germline V gene has CDR1 MGHRA and CDR2 YSYEKL. CDR3 residues: CASSLLVGEKLFF. The CDR3 coding sequence is TGCGCCAGCAGCCTCCTGGTGGGGGAAAAACTGTTTTTT.

The rearrangement joins TRBV5-1 to TRBJ2-1, with D unclear. Germline assignment: CDR1 SGHRS and CDR2 YFSETQ. Trimming removed 4 bases from V and 8 bases from J, with 13 bases in between. The CDR3 is 13 amino acids. The CDR3 spells CASSHSNGDEQFF. In DNA, the CDR3 is TGCGCCAGCAGCCATTCGAACGGCGATGAGCAGTTCTTC. The full variable domain, with the rest looked up from reference TRBV5-1 and TRBJ2-1, is KAGVTQTPRYLIKTRGQQVTLSCSPISGHRSVSWYQQTPGQGLQFLFEYFSETQRNKGNFPGRFSGRQFSNSRSEMNVSTLELGDSALYLCASSHSNGDEQFFGPGTRLTVL.

This chain uses TRBV24-1 with TRBJ1-5; the D gene is possibly TRBD1 (6 bases). V lost 4 bases, J lost 3 bases, and 9 bases lay in between. CDR1 and CDR2 from the germline V gene are KGHDR and SFDVKD. The CDR3 runs to 14 residues. The CDR3 is CATSEGQNNQPQHF. Written as DNA, the CDR3 is TGTGCCACCAGTGAAGGACAGAACAATCAGCCCCAGCATTTT.

The rearrangement links TRBV7-6 to TRBJ2-5; D ambiguous. Germline values: CDR1 SGHVS, CDR2 FNYEAQ. The CDR3 is 15 amino acids. Trimming took 1 base from V and 0 from J, leaving 9 bases between them. The CDR3 bases are TGTGCCAGCAGCTTAGGCTGGTTAAACCAAGAGACCCAGTACTTC. As protein: CASSLGWLNQETQYF. Together with reference TRBV7-6 and TRBJ2-5, the CDR3 gives the full variable domain: GAGVSQSPRYKVTKRGQDVALRCDPISGHVSLYWYRQALGQGPEFLTYFNYEAQQDKSGLPNDRFSAERPEGSISTLTIQRTEQRDSAMYRCASSLGWLNQETQYFGPGTRLLVL.

The chain combines TRBV28 with TRBJ1-1; D might be TRBD1 (5 bases). Trimming took 4 bases from V and 0 from J, leaving 12 bases between them. CDR3 length: 15 residues. Looked up from germline, CDR1 is MDHEN and CDR2 is SYDVKM. The CDR3 loop is CASSSPQGMNTEAFF. CDR3 nucleotides: TGTGCCAGCAGTTCCCCCCAGGGCATGAACACTGAAGCTTTCTTT.

The chain joins TRBV3-1 (or the pseudogene TRBV3-2) to TRBJ2-7; D is perhaps TRBD2 (7 bases). This CDR3 comprises 16 residues. Trimming shortened V by 4 bases and J by 5 bases, and 21 bases separated the two germline ends. Germline CDR1 and CDR2: LGHDT and YNNKEL (reference sequence). CDR3 nucleotides: TGTGCCAGCAGCCTCCGAACTAGGGGGGGGGCCCACGAGCAGTACTTC. Its protein product is CASSLRTRGGAHEQYF.